The 24 T cell receptor beta chains given below trace back to one sample, sequenced in a study of cytomegalovirus exposure and HLA in healthy donors. The PCR ran on 60 Vbeta and 13 Jbeta primers. Data came from immunoSEQ multiplex PCR; TCRdb stores just in-frame clones and leaves some out. The profile shows under 200,000 clones, 80% of them singletons. The sample comprised PBMCs. Source of these receptors: a man between 25 and 39 years old in good health and CMV-seronegative.

This CDR3 is CASSPGHYEQFF. Written as DNA, the CDR3 is TGTGCCAGCAGTCCAGGACACTATGAGCAGTTCTTC. The J gene is TRBJ2-1, the V gene TRBV28; D may be TRBD1 (5 bases). CDR1 and CDR2 (germline): MDHEN, SYDVKM. V was trimmed by 5 bases and J by 8 bases, leaving 10 bases between them. The CDR3 consists of 12 residues.

The chain links TRBV27 to TRBJ2-7, with 9 positions matching TRBD2. Germline V gene lookup returns CDR1 MNHEY and CDR2 SMNVEV (reference sequence). The CDR3 extends over 14 amino acids. J was trimmed by 3 bases and V by 5 bases; bases with no gene match: 5. CDR3 region: CASSIMREGYEQYF. The CDR3 DNA sequence: TGTGCCAGCAGTATAATGCGGGAGGGCTACGAGCAGTACTTC.

Only one count was recorded for this clone. This chain connects TRBV11-2 to TRBJ1-1; D is ambiguous. Germline V gives CDR1 SGHAT, CDR2 FQNNGV. CDR3 length equals 15 residues. Trimming removed 1 base at V and 1 base at J, with 10 bases between. The chain's CDR3 is CASSLVATGNTEAFF. Written as DNA, the CDR3 is TGTGCCAGCAGCTTAGTAGCAACTGGGAACACTGAAGCTTTCTTT.

The sample holds one count of this clone. This chain joins TRBV7-9 and TRBJ2-2; D gene uncertain. Germline values: CDR1 SEHNR, CDR2 FQNEAQ (reference sequence). The CDR3 length is 15 residues. V was trimmed by 5 bases and J by 2 bases, leaving 12 bases between them. DNA for the CDR3: TGTGCCAGCAGCCTAACGTCGCAAAACACCGGGGAGCTGTTTTTT. Protein product: CASSLTSQNTGELFF.

This chain connects TRBV2 to TRBJ2-3; no definite D call. The CDR3 has 13 amino acids. Germline loops: CDR1 SNHLY, CDR2 FYNNEI. The V and J ends lost 1 base and 6 bases respectively, with 8 bases between them. CDR3 region: CASSEGNGDTQYF. The CDR3 DNA reads TGTGCCAGCAGTGAAGGGAACGGGGATACGCAGTATTTT. Together with reference TRBV2 and TRBJ2-3, the CDR3 gives the full variable domain: EPEVTQTPSHQVTQMGQEVILRCVPISNHLYFYWYRQILGQKVEFLVSFYNNEISEKSEIFDDQFSVERPDGSNFTLKIRSTKLEDSAMYFCASSEGNGDTQYFGPGTRLTVL.

The genes are TRBV11-2 and TRBJ2-1; a possible D gene is TRBD1 (6 bases). CDR1 and CDR2 (germline): SGHAT, FQNNGV. The V gene lost 3 bases and the J gene lost 6 bases, with 9 bases spanning the gap. The CDR3 spans 13 residues. CDR3: CASSFEQGNEQFF. CDR3 DNA: TGTGCCAGCAGCTTTGAACAGGGCAATGAGCAGTTCTTC.

The rearrangement links TRBV18 to TRBJ2-7; TRBD2 agrees at 9 bases. The CDR3 has 15 amino acids. V lost 3 bases, J lost 2 bases, and 5 bases stayed unmatched. Germline V gene sequence: CDR1 KGHSH, CDR2 LQKENI. CDR3 loop: CASSPVREGPYEQYF. The CDR3 nucleotides read TGTGCCAGCTCACCTGTGCGGGAGGGGCCCTACGAGCAGTACTTC.

This clone was seen a few times. The V gene is TRBV28, the J gene TRBJ2-5, with D possibly being TRBD1 (5 bases). Trimming stripped 3 bases from V and 1 base from J, with 18 bases between. The V gene's germline CDR1 is MDHEN and CDR2 SYDVKM. The CDR3 consists of 17 residues. The DNA for the CDR3 is TGTGCCAGCAGTTTTGGGGCGGAAGTACCGTTCCAAGAGACCCAGTACTTC. Amino acids: CASSFGAEVPFQETQYF.

The rearrangement uses TRBV25-1 and TRBJ1-2; D is unresolved. This CDR3 has 11 amino acids. CDR1 and CDR2 (germline): MGHDK, SYGVNS. V was clipped by 3 bases and J by 4 bases, with 3 bases between them. The CDR3 loop is CASSDRYGYTF. The CDR3 region has the DNA TGTGCCAGCAGTGACCGCTATGGCTACACCTTC.

This chain connects TRBV27 to TRBJ2-5; D ambiguous. The J call could be wrong; TRBJ2-7 is a better fit for the DNA end. CDR1 is MNHEY and CDR2 is SMNVEV in the germline V gene (reference sequence). This CDR3 spans 15 amino acids. The CDR3 loop is CASLKSRQVTYEQYF. CDR3 bases: TGTGCCAGCCTAAAAAGCAGGCAGGTTACCTACGAGCAGTACTTC.

This clone was counted a single time. DNA for the CDR3: TGTGCCAGCAGCTTAGCGAGCCTGGGCGGGAGTGGCGAGCAGTACTTC. It codes for CASSLASLGGSGEQYF. This chain joins TRBV7-2 and TRBJ2-7, with 7 bases matching TRBD2. The CDR3 spans 16 residues. With V trimmed by 0 bases and J by 6 bases, 11 bases remained unmatched. The germline CDR1 and CDR2 sequences are SGHTA and FQGNSA.

This chain connects TRBV2 to TRBJ1-5; the D gene is possibly TRBD1 (5 bases). The germline V gene encodes CDR1 SNHLY and CDR2 FYNNEI. Trimming took off 3 bases at V and 9 bases at J, with 18 bases between the two ends. This CDR3 spans 15 amino acids. CDR3 bases: TGTGCCAGCAGTGAGATAAGGGGCTCAAATGGGCCCCAGCATTTT. This sequence encodes CASSEIRGSNGPQHF.

This clone has only one observation. This rearrangement joins TRBV18 to TRBJ2-1, with 13 bases fitting TRBD2. The CDR3 has 14 amino acids. The germline CDR1 and CDR2 sequences are KGHSH and LQKENI. Trimming removed 3 bases from V and 13 bases from J; junction bases left unmatched: 6. The CDR3 nucleotides read TGTGCCAGCTCACCTGGACTAGCGGGAGTCGTTCAGTTCTTC. It encodes CASSPGLAGVVQFF.

The gene calls are TRBV10-3 and TRBJ2-7; 9 bases line up with TRBD1. The CDR3 consists of 13 residues. Germline assignment: CDR1 ENHRY and CDR2 SYGVKD. With 6 bases clipped from V and 3 bases from J, the junction kept 3 bases outside the gene matches. CDR3 amino acids: CAISRDRDYEQYF. The CDR3 DNA follows: TGTGCCATCAGCCGGGACAGGGACTACGAGCAGTACTTC.

The rearrangement joins TRBV7-2 to TRBJ2-5; 10 nucleotides line up with TRBD1. The germline gives CDR1 SGHTA, CDR2 FQGNSA. The V gene end was trimmed by 1 base and the J gene end by 4 bases; junction bases not matched to a gene: 6. The CDR3 is 16 residues long. CDR3 amino acids: CASSLVGQGLGETQYF. CDR3 bases: TGTGCCAGCAGCTTAGTGGGACAGGGGTTAGGAGAGACCCAGTACTTC.

V gene TRBV6-5 combines with J gene TRBJ2-7, with 7 bases identical to TRBD1. Germline trimming cut 7 bases from V and 2 bases from J; bases unmatched to any gene: 11. Looked up from germline, CDR1 is MNHEY and CDR2 is SVGAGI. CDR3 size: 15 residues. The CDR3, as DNA: TGTGCCAGCATCCCAAGGACAGGTTATCCCTACGAGCAGTACTTC. Protein product: CASIPRTGYPYEQYF.

The chain is built from TRBV7-3 and TRBJ2-2; 7 bases are shared with TRBD1. J gave up 12 bases and V 4 bases, and 11 bases lay outside the gene matches. Germline V gene data show CDR1 as SGHTA and CDR2 as FQGTGA. The CDR3 contains 14 residues. The CDR3 DNA follows: TGTGCCAGCAGCTACACCGGGACAGCCAAGAAGCTGTTTTTT. This sequence encodes CASSYTGTAKKLFF.

The J gene is TRBJ1-5, the V gene TRBV6-1, with D possibly TRBD1 on 6 matching bases. CDR3 length equals 14 residues. V shed 3 bases and J shed 4 bases, with 10 bases lying between them. Germline CDR1 is MNHNS and CDR2 is SASEGT. CDR3 bases: TGTGCCAGCAGTGAGAATACAGGGAATCAGCCCCAGCATTTT. Translated, it gives CASSENTGNQPQHF.

The chain recombines TRBV6-5 with TRBJ2-2; 7 nucleotides line up with TRBD1. Germline V lookup: CDR1 MNHEY, CDR2 SVGAGI. CDR3 size: 13 residues. V lost 7 bases, J lost 5 bases, and 4 bases stayed unmatched. CDR3 in amino acids: CASNSRGTGELFF. DNA for the CDR3: TGTGCCAGCAACTCCAGGGGGACCGGGGAGCTGTTTTTT.

This sequence joins TRBV19 and TRBJ2-7, with D possibly TRBD1 on 8 matching bases. The V gene's germline CDR1 is LNHDA and CDR2 SQIVND (reference sequence). The CDR3 runs 13 residues. V lost 10 bases and J lost 4, with 17 bases in between. CDR3 region: CATKDRGGYEQYF. The CDR3 bases are TGTGCCACCAAAGACAGGGGAGGGTACGAGCAGTACTTC.

This clone was detected only a few times. The gene calls are TRBV5-1 and TRBJ1-4; the match to TRBD1 covers 7 bases. CDR1 and CDR2 from the germline V gene are SGHRS and YFSETQ. The length of the CDR3 is 15 residues. J lost 5 bases, V lost 0 bases, and 4 bases had no gene match. This chain's CDR3 is CASSLALGGNEKLFF. The CDR3 nucleotides read TGCGCCAGCAGCTTGGCCCTAGGGGGCAATGAAAAACTGTTTTTT.

This chain joins TRBV7-3 and TRBJ2-3; 7 bases match TRBD2. Germline CDR1 is SGHTA and CDR2 is FQGTGA. The ends lost 5 bases at V and 3 bases at J; junction bases unmatched: 5. This CDR3 is 14 amino acids long. The CDR3 protein is CASSPSSGTDTQYF. The CDR3 DNA reads as TGTGCCAGCAGCCCCTCTAGCGGTACAGATACGCAGTATTTT.

This chain connects TRBV16 to TRBJ2-1; D gene ambiguous. CDR1 KGHSY and CDR2 FQNENV come from the germline V gene. This CDR3 is built from 12 residues. V was pared by 6 bases and J by 13 bases, with 16 bases between. Here the CDR3 DNA reads TGTGCCAGCAGAAAGTCGGATACAGATCAGTTCTTC. This codes for CASRKSDTDQFF. Combining the CDR3 with reference TRBV16 and TRBJ2-1 gives the whole variable domain GEEVAQTPKHLVRGEGQKAKLYCAPIKGHSYVFWYQQVLKNEFKFLISFQNENVFDETGMPKERFSAKCLPNSPCSLEIQATKLEDSAVYFCASRKSDTDQFFGPGTRLTVL.

The chain couples TRBV28 to TRBJ2-7; 8 bases match TRBD2. The germline V gene has CDR1 MDHEN and CDR2 SYDVKM. Germline trimming cut 7 bases from V and 3 bases from J; bases unmatched to any gene: 8. The CDR3 covers 14 residues. CDR3 in amino acids: CASTSGGMGYEQYF. CDR3 in DNA: TGTGCCAGCACCTCGGGAGGGATGGGCTACGAGCAGTACTTC.